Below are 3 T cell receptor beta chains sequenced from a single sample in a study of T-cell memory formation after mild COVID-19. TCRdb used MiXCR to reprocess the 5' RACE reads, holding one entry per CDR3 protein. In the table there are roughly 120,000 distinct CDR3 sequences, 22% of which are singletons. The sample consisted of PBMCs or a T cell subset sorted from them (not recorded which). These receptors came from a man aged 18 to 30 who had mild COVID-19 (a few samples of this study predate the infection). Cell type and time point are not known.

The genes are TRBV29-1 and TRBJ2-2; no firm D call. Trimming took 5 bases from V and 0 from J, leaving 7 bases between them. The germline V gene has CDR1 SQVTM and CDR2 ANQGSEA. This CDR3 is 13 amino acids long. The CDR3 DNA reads TGCAGCGTTAGGAAGTCGAACACCGGGGAGCTGTTTTTT. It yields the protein CSVRKSNTGELFF.

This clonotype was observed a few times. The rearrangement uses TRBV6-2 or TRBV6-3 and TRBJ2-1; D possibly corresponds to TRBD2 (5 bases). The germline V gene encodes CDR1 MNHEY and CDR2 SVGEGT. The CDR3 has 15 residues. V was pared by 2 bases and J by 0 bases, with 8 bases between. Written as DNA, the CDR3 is TGTGCCAGCAGTTACGAGCGGAACTCCTACAATGAGCAGTTCTTC. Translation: CASSYERNSYNEQFF.

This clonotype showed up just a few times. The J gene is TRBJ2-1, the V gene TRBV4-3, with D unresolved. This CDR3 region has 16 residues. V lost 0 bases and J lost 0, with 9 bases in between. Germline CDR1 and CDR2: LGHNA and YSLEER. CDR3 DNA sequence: TGCGCCAGCAGCCAAGACGGCGATTACTCCTACAATGAGCAGTTCTTC. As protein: CASSQDGDYSYNEQFF.